The present T cell receptor (beta chain) was sequenced within a study of cytomegalovirus exposure and HLA in healthy donors. Study context: Out of 300 to 500 genotyped donors, less than 90% belonged to the Caucasian-associated ancestry cluster.

The primer mix had 60 Vbeta and 13 Jbeta primers. The data were produced by immunoSEQ multiplex PCR, yet TCRdb's version contains in-frame clones alone and is incomplete. The sample records fewer than 250,000 clones, roughly 75% being singletons. The germline V gene has CDR1 SGHDT and CDR2 YYEEEE. V lost 2 bases to trimming and J lost 2 bases; unmatched junction nucleotides: 3. The CDR3 is made up of 14 amino acids. Sequencing used PBMCs. This sequence joins TRBV5-6 and TRBJ2-5; 7 nucleotides align to TRBD2. The sequence was obtained from a woman aged 25 to 45 in good health and CMV-seronegative. CDR3 nucleotides: TGTGCCAGCAGCTTCGGACTAGATCAAGAGACCCAGTACTTC. Translated, it gives CASSFGLDQETQYF.